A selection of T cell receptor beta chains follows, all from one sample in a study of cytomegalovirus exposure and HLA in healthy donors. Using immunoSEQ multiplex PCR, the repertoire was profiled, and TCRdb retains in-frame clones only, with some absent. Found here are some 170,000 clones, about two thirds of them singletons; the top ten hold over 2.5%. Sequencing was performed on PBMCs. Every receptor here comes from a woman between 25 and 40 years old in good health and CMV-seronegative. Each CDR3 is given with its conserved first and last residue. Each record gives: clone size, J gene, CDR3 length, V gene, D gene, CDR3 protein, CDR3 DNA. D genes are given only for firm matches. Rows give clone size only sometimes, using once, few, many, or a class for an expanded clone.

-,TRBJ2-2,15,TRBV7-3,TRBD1,CASSLGTGHTGELFF,TGTGCCAGCAGCTTAGGGACAGGGCACACCGGGGAGCTGTTTTTT
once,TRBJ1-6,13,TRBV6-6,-,CASSYDKSSPLHF,TGTGCCAGCAGTTACGATAAGAGTTCACCCCTCCACTTT
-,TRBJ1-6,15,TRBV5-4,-,CASSLSRTDNSPLHF,TGTGCCAGCAGCCTCAGCAGGACAGATAATTCACCCCTCCACTTT
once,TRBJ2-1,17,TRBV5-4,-,CASRGTLGGAHYNEQFF,TGTGCCAGCAGGGGGACCCTTGGCGGGGCCCACTACAATGAGCAGTTCTTC
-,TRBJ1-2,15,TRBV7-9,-,CASSFIQRGNYGYTF,TGTGCCAGCAGCTTTATCCAAAGGGGGAACTATGGCTACACCTTC
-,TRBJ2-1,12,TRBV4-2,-,CASSQDNGGPFF,TGTGCCAGCAGCCAAGATAACGGCGGTCCGTTCTTC
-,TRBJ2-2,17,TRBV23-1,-,CASSQLQGVRNTGELFF,TGCGCCAGCAGTCAGTTACAGGGTGTTCGGAACACCGGGGAGCTGTTTTTT
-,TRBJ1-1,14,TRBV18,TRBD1,CASSPDIRDSEAFF,TGTGCCAGCTCACCAGATATTAGGGACAGTGAGGCTTTCTTT
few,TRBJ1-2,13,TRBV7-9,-,CASSPQQGYGYTF,TGTGCCAGCAGCCCGCAGCAGGGGTATGGCTACACCTTC
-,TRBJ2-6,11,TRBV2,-,CASTAVNVLTF,TGTGCCAGCACCGCGGTCAACGTCCTGACTTTC
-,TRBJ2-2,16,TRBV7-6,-,CASSLVFPGRTGELFF,TGTGCCAGCAGCTTAGTCTTCCCAGGGCGGACCGGGGAGCTGTTTTTT
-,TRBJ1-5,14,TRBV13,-,CASSLGSRNQPQHF,TGTGCCAGCAGCTTAGGCAGTCGAAATCAGCCCCAGCATTTT
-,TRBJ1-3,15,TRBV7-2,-,CASSLAGGSGNTIYF,TGTGCCAGCAGCCTCGCGGGGGGCTCTGGAAACACCATATATTTT
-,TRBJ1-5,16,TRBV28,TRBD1,CASSLPGQQSNQPQHF,TGTGCCAGCAGCCTACCGGGACAGCAAAGCAATCAGCCCCAGCATTTT
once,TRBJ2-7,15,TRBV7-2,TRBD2,CASSKSREGQNEQYF,TGTGCCAGCAGCAAGTCGCGGGAGGGCCAGAACGAGCAGTACTTC
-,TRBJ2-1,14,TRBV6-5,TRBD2,CASRRLAGNNEQFF,TGTGCCAGCAGACGACTAGCGGGTAACAATGAGCAGTTCTTC
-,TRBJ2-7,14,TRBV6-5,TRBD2,CASTPDGGRDEQYF,TGTGCCAGCACCCCGGACGGAGGGAGGGACGAGCAGTACTTC
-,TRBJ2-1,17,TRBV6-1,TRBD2,CASSEALAGGPYNEQFF,TGTGCCAGCAGTGAGGCCCTAGCGGGAGGGCCATACAATGAGCAGTTCTTC
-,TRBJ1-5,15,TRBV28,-,CASSTDTRAGQPQHF,TGTGCCAGCAGCACTGACACCAGGGCCGGTCAGCCCCAGCATTTT
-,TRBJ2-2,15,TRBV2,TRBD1,CASRGRGRNTGELFF,TGTGCCAGCAGAGGCAGGGGGCGTAACACCGGGGAGCTGTTTTTT
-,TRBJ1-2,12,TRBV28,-,CASSYGQYGYTF,TGTGCCAGCAGTTACGGACAATATGGCTACACCTTC
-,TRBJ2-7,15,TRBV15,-,CATSRDQGRTYEQYF,TGTGCCACCAGCAGAGATCAGGGGCGGACCTACGAGCAGTACTTC
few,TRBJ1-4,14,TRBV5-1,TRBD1,CASRRDRGHEKLFF,TGCGCCAGCAGGCGGGACAGGGGGCATGAAAAACTGTTTTTT
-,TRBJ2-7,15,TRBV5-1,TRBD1,CASSLPGQGASEQYF,TGCGCCAGCAGCTTGCCGGGACAGGGAGCCTCCGAGCAGTACTTC
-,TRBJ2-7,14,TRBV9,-,CASSVGSGSHEQYF,TGTGCCAGCAGCGTAGGTAGTGGGAGTCACGAGCAGTACTTC
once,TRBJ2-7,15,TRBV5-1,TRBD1,CASSNGTGYSYEQYF,TGCGCCAGCAGCAACGGGACAGGGTACTCCTACGAGCAGTACTTC
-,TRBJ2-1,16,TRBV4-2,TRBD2,CASSHPGTSGLNEQFF,TGTGCCAGCAGCCATCCCGGGACTAGCGGTCTTAATGAGCAGTTCTTC
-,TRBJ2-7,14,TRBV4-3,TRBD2,CASSQVGLAGEQYF,TGCGCCAGCAGCCAAGTGGGACTAGCGGGCGAGCAGTACTTC
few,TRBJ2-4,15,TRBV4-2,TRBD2,CASSYPESGEDIQYF,TGTGCCAGCAGCTACCCCGAGAGCGGGGAGGACATTCAGTACTTC
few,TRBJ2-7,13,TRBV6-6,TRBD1,CASGQGPSYEQYF,TGTGCCAGCGGACAGGGTCCCTCCTACGAGCAGTACTTC
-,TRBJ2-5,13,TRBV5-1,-,CASSQTGQETQYF,TGCGCCAGCAGCCAAACAGGGCAAGAGACCCAGTACTTC
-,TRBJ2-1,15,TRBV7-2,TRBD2,CASSYSGGAYNEQFF,TGTGCCAGCAGTTACAGCGGGGGGGCCTACAATGAGCAGTTCTTC
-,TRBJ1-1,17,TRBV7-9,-,CASSFYRGGSGFTEAFF,TGTGCCAGCAGCTTTTATAGGGGAGGGAGTGGGTTCACTGAAGCTTTCTTT
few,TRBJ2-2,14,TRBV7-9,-,CASSSLRLPGELFF,TGTGCCAGCAGCTCCCTCAGACTCCCCGGGGAGCTGTTTTTT
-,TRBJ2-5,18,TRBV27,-,CASMVIPPTRPGQETQYF,TGTGCCAGCATGGTCATCCCCCCAACCAGACCGGGCCAAGAGACCCAGTACTTC
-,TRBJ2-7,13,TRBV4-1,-,CASSWDTSYEQYF,TGCGCCAGCAGCTGGGACACCTCCTACGAGCAGTACTTC
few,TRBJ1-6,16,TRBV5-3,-,CARSPPKGHQDSPLHF,TGTGCCAGAAGCCCACCTAAGGGGCACCAAGATTCACCCCTCCACTTT